These T cell receptor beta chains were read from a single sample in a study of shared clonotypes between healthy human individuals. Generated by immunoSEQ multiplex PCR, the TCRdb table keeps only in-frame clones and is missing some. The sample lists about half a million clones; 60% to 80% were seen once. The sample consisted of PBMCs. These receptors came from a woman between 40 and 50 years old in good health. Some clones in this sample may be carry-over from other donors' samples. Each CDR3 is given with its conserved first and last residue. Fields, in order: clone size, CDR3 length, J gene, V gene, D gene, CDR3 protein, CDR3 DNA. D genes are given only for firm matches. Rows give clone size only sometimes, using once, few, many, or a class for an expanded clone.

-,14,TRBJ2-5,TRBV11-2,-,CASSPDRIQETQYF,TGTGCCAGCAGCCCCGACAGGATCCAAGAGACCCAGTACTTC
-,17,TRBJ2-2,TRBV19,-,CASSLTSFPGIPGELFF,TGTGCCAGTAGTTTAACCTCCTTTCCAGGGATTCCCGGGGAGCTGTTTTTT
-,14,TRBJ1-4,TRBV4-2,TRBD1,CASSHPGGNEKLFF,TGTGCCAGCAGCCACCCAGGGGGGAATGAAAAACTGTTTTTT
-,13,TRBJ2-3,TRBV19,-,CASSMAFGDTQYF,TGTGCCAGTAGTATGGCATTTGGAGACACGCAGTATTTT
-,14,TRBJ2-3,TRBV28,TRBD1,CASSLTGDTDTQYF,TGTGCCAGCAGTTTAACAGGGGACACAGATACGCAGTATTTT
-,12,TRBJ2-7,TRBV5-8,-,CASTDRYYEQYF,TGTGCCAGCACCGACAGATACTACGAGCAGTACTTC
-,16,TRBJ2-6,TRBV30,TRBD1,CAWSVGTVSGANVLTF,TGTGCCTGGAGTGTTGGGACAGTCTCTGGGGCCAACGTCCTGACTTTC
-,14,TRBJ2-1,TRBV19,TRBD2,CASRAGGPYNEQFF,TGTGCCAGTCGAGCGGGAGGACCTTACAATGAGCAGTTCTTC
-,14,TRBJ2-1,TRBV9,-,CASSVGSSYNEQFF,TGTGCCAGCAGCGTAGGCAGCTCCTACAATGAGCAGTTCTTC
once,17,TRBJ1-1,TRBV7-9,-,CASSLEFRLGVSTEAFF,TGTGCCAGCAGCTTAGAATTCCGCCTAGGGGTCTCCACTGAAGCTTTCTTT
-,14,TRBJ2-1,TRBV11-2,-,CASSLAGPYNEQFF,TGTGCCAGCAGCTTAGCTGGTCCCTACAATGAGCAGTTCTTC
-,16,TRBJ2-2,TRBV4-2,-,CASARGASGITGELFF,TGTGCCAGCGCAAGGGGGGCTAGCGGAATCACCGGGGAGCTGTTTTTT
-,13,TRBJ1-3,TRBV10-3,-,CATRPRDGNTIYF,TGTGCCACCAGACCCCGGGATGGAAACACCATATATTTT